Shown below are 11 T cell receptor beta chains from a single sample sequenced in a study of blood T cell repertoires in COVID-19. Only in-frame clones appear in the TCRdb table, and some are missing; sequencing was by immunoSEQ multiplex PCR. The data contain roughly 100,000 clones, roughly 88% of them singletons. Sequenced: peripheral blood. The receptors here all came from a woman in her 70s with acute or convalescent COVID-19.

The V call is TRBV7-2, the J call TRBJ1-1; a possible D gene is TRBD1 (6 bases). The CDR3 is 15 amino acids. Trimming took off 3 bases at V and 2 bases at J, with 13 bases between the two ends. Per the germline V gene, CDR1 is SGHTA and CDR2 is FQGNSA. The CDR3 is CASSFYSGGNTEAFF. CDR3 sequence (DNA): TGTGCCAGCAGCTTTTACTCGGGGGGCAACACTGAAGCTTTCTTT.

The gene calls are TRBV18 and TRBJ2-5, with D perhaps TRBD2 (5 bases). V lost 3 bases, J lost 5 bases, and 10 bases lay in between. Per germline, CDR1 KGHSH and CDR2 LQKENI. The CDR3 runs 13 residues. The DNA for the CDR3 is TGTGCCAGCTCACCCGGACTGGGTGAGACCCAGTACTTC. This sequence encodes CASSPGLGETQYF.

The chain recombines TRBV11-2 with TRBJ1-5; TRBD1 aligns across 9 bases. Germline V lookup: CDR1 SGHAT, CDR2 FQNNGV. V shed 5 bases, J shed 3 bases, and the junction held 5 bases outside the gene matches. This CDR3 comprises 15 residues. CDR3 protein: CASSGGTGSNQPQHF. DNA for the CDR3: TGTGCCAGCAGCGGGGGGACAGGGTCCAATCAGCCCCAGCATTTT.

Notes on this clone: Other DNA sequences in this sample translate to the same CDR3. This chain links TRBV29-1 with TRBJ1-1; D is unresolved. The V gene's germline CDR1 is SQVTM and CDR2 ANQGSEA. Trimming removed 4 bases from V and 1 base from J, with 7 bases in between. CDR3 length equals 12 residues. The CDR3 reads CSVGRGNTEAFF. CDR3 DNA: TGCAGCGTTGGTCGGGGGAACACTGAAGCTTTCTTT.

This clone was seen a handful of times. V is TRBV18 and J is TRBJ2-3; D unresolved. Trimming left V 4 bases short and J 1 base short, with 6 bases between. Germline V lookup: CDR1 KGHSH, CDR2 LQKENI. This CDR3 is 13 amino acids long. CDR3 DNA: TGTGCCAGCTCACTCCAGGGCACAGATACGCAGTATTTT. This gives the protein CASSLQGTDTQYF.

This chain links TRBV10-1 with TRBJ2-2; 7 positions agree with TRBD2. Trimming at V came to 2 bases and at J to 2 bases, leaving 5 bases not matched to a gene. Germline loops: CDR1 WNHNN, CDR2 SYGVQD (reference sequence). The length of the CDR3 is 16 residues. The CDR3 bases are TGCGCCAGCAGTGAGGCGGGACTACCCAACACCGGGGAGCTGTTTTTT. Amino acid sequence: CASSEAGLPNTGELFF.

The rearrangement joins TRBV3-1 (or the pseudogene TRBV3-2) to TRBJ2-5, with 11 positions matching TRBD1. The CDR3 consists of 16 residues. Germline CDR1 and CDR2: LGHDT and YNNKEL (reference sequence). V lost 1 base to trimming and J lost 4 bases; unmatched junction nucleotides: 5. The CDR3 DNA sequence: TGTGCCAGCAGCCAAGCGGGGACAGGGGGTAGAGAGACCCAGTACTTC. Translating gives CASSQAGTGGRETQYF.

The table lists this clone with a few counts. The chain joins TRBV28 to TRBJ2-3; possible D gene TRBD2, 5 bases. The CDR3 is 14 amino acids. The germline CDR1 and CDR2 sequences are MDHEN and SYDVKM. Trimming took 1 base from V and 3 from J, leaving 8 bases between them. CDR3 region: CASSLSSGTDTQYF. In DNA form, the CDR3 reads TGTGCCAGCAGTTTATCTTCGGGGACAGATACGCAGTATTTT. Drawing the rest from reference TRBV28 and TRBJ2-3, the complete variable domain is DVKVTQSSRYLVKRTGEKVFLECVQDMDHENMFWYRQDPGLGLRLIYFSYDVKMKEKGDIPEGYSVSREKKERFSLILESASTNQTSMYLCASSLSSGTDTQYFGPGTRLTVL.

The chain couples TRBV28 to TRBJ2-4, with TRBD2 matching 15 bases. V shed 7 bases and J 6 bases; nucleotides not matched to a gene: 13. This CDR3 comprises 18 residues. CDR1 MDHEN and CDR2 SYDVKM come from the germline V gene. For the CDR3, the DNA is TGTGCCAGCACCCGAGGCAGGACTAGCGGGAGGGGCCTAAACATTCAGTACTTC. It yields the protein CASTRGRTSGRGLNIQYF.

This sequence joins TRBV5-1 and TRBJ2-2; 9 bases fit TRBD1. There are 16 residues in the CDR3. J lost 4 bases, V lost 4 bases, and 8 bases had no gene match. From germline, CDR1 is SGHRS and CDR2 YFSETQ. The CDR3 bases are TGCGCCAGCAGCCTACAGGGGGCGTCGAGCACCGGGGAGCTGTTTTTT. It translates to CASSLQGASSTGELFF.

V usage is TRBV7-9 and J usage is TRBJ1-1; D is possibly TRBD1 (6 bases). The V end was cut by 3 bases, the J end by 6 bases, with 11 bases between. The germline V gene encodes CDR1 SEHNR and CDR2 FQNEAQ (reference sequence). The CDR3 runs 13 residues. CDR3: CASSFRGGAEAFF. DNA for the CDR3: TGTGCCAGCAGCTTTAGAGGGGGGGCTGAAGCTTTCTTT.